This TCR beta chain was retrieved from a study of spatial heterogeneity in lung cancer. Overall study: There were, on average, more than eight raw-read appearances for each unique TCR and UMI combination. Findings of the study overall: Circulating ubiquitous expanded tumor TCRs were observed more frequently at resection than at follow-up.

TCR cDNA molecules were tagged individually, and each one carried a unique molecular identifier. MiXCR, applied by TCRdb to the 5' RACE reads, yields one record per CDR3 protein. Of some 44,000 distinct CDR3 sequences in the sample, around 15% were seen once. J was trimmed by 2 bases and V by 4 bases; bases with no gene match: 4. This CDR3 contains 15 residues. CDR1 is ENHRY, CDR2 SYGVKD, per germline. Stated time point: sample taken at primary tumor resection. The study sequenced unsorted whole RNA from tumor, nontumor lung or frozen PBMC. Samples came from about 72 TRACERx patients with untreated early-stage lung cancer. This clonotype occurred a few times. Its antigen is unidentified.

The sample was PBMCs, taken at surgery. The sequence was collected from a male donor with early-stage non-small cell lung cancer. This chain connects TRBV10-3 to TRBJ2-3; 9 nucleotides align to TRBD1. In DNA form, the CDR3 reads TGTGCCATCAGTGTCGGACAGGGGATCACAGATACGCAGTATTTT. Translation: CAISVGQGITDTQYF.